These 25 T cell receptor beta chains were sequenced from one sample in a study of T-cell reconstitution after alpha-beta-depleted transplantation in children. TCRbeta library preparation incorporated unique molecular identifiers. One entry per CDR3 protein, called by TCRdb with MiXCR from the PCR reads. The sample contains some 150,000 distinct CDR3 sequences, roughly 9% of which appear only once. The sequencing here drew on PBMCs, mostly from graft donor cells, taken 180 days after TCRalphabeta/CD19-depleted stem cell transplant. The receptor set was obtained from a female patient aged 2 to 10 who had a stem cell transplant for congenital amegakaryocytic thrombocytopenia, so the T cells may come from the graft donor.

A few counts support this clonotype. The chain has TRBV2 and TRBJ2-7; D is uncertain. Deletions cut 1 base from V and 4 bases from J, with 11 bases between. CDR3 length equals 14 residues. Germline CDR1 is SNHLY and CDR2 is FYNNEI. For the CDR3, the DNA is TGTGCCAGCAGTGAAGGTGGTCGTCCGTACGAGCAGTACTTC. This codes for CASSEGGRPYEQYF.

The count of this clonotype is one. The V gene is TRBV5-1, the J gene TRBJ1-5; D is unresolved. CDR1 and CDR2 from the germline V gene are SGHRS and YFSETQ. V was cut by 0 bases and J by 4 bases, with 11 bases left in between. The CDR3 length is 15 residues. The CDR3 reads CASSLGSQENQPQHF. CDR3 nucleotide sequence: TGCGCCAGCAGCTTGGGTTCCCAGGAGAATCAGCCCCAGCATTTT.

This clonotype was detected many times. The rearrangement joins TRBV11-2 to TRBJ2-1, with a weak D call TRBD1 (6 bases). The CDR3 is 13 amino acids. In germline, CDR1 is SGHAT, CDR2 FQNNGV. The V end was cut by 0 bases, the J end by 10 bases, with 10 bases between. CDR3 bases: TGTGCCAGCAGCTTAGAGGGGGCAATGGAGCAGTTCTTC. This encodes CASSLEGAMEQFF.

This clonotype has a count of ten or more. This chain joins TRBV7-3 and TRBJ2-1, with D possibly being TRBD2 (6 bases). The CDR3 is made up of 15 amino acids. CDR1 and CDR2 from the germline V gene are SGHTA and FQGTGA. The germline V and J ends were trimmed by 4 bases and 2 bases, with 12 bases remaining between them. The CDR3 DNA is TGTGCCAGCAGCTCCTCTAGCGTCCCCTACAATGAGCAGTTCTTC. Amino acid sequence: CASSSSSVPYNEQFF. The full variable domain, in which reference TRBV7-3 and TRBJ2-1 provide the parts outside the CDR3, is GAGVSQTPSNKVTEKGKYVELRCDPISGHTALYWYRQSLGQGPEFLIYFQGTGAADDSGLPNDRFFAVRPEGSVSTLKIQRTERGDSAVYLCASSSSSVPYNEQFFGPGTRLTVL.

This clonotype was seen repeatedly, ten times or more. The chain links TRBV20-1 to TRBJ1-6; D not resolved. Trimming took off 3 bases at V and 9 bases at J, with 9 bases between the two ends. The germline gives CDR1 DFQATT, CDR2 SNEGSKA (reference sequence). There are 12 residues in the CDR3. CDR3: CSASKRSSPLHF. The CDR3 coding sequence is TGCAGTGCTAGTAAAAGGTCTTCACCCCTCCACTTT.

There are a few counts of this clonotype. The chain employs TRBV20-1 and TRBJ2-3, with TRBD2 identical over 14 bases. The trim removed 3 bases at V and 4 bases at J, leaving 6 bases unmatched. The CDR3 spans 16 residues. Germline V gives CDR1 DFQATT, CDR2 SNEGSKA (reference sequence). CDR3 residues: CSASLGLAGGADTQYF. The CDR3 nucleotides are TGCAGTGCTAGCCTCGGACTAGCGGGAGGAGCAGATACGCAGTATTTT.

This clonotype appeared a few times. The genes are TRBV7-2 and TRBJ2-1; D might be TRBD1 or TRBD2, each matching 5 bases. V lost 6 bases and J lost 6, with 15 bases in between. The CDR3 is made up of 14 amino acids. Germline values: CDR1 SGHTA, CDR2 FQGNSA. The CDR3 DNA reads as TGTGCCAGCAGTCGGGGCTTTGCTCGCAATGAGCAGTTCTTC. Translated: CASSRGFARNEQFF.

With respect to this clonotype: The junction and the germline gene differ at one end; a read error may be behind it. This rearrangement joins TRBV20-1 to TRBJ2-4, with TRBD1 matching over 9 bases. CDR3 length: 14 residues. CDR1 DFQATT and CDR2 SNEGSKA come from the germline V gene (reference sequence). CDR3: CSAREDRGLNIQYF. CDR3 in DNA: TGCAGTGCAAGAGAGGACAGGGGTTTAAACATTCAGTACTTC.

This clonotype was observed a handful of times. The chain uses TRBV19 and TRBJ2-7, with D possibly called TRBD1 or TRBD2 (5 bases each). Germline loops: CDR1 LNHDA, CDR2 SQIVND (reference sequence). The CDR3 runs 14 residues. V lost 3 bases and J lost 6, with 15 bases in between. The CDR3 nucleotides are TGTGCCAGTAGTATCCCGGGACGCTTCGCCGAGCAGTACTTC. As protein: CASSIPGRFAEQYF.

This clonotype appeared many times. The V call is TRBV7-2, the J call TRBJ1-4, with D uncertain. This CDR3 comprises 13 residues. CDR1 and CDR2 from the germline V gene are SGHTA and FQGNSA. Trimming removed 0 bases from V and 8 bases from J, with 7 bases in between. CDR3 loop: CASSLALREKLFF. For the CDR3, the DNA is TGTGCCAGCAGCTTAGCCCTTCGGGAAAAACTGTTTTTT.

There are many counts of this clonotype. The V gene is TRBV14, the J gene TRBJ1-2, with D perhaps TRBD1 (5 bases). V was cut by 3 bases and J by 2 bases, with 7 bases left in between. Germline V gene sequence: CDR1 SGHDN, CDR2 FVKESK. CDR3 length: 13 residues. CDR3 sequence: CASSQGLNYGYTF. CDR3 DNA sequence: TGTGCCAGCAGCCAGGGACTCAACTATGGCTACACCTTC.

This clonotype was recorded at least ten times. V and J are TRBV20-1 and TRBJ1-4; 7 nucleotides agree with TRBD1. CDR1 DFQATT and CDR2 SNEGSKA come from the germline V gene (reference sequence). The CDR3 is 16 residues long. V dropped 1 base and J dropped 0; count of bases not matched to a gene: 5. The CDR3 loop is CSARGTGDATNEKLFF. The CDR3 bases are TGCAGTGCTAGAGGAACAGGGGATGCAACTAATGAAAAACTGTTTTTT.

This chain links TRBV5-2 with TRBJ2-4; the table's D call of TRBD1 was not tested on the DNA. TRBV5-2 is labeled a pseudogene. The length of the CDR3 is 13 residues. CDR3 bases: TGTGCCATGGGCCCCGGGCTCCCAGGGGTTCAGTACTTC. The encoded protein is CAMGPGLPGVQYF.

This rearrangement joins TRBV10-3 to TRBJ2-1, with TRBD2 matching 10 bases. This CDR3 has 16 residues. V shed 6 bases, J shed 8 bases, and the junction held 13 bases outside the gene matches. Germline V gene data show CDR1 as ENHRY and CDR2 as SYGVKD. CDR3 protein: CAIRGGASGSVDEQFF. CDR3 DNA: TGTGCCATCAGGGGGGGGGCTAGCGGGAGTGTGGATGAGCAGTTCTTC.

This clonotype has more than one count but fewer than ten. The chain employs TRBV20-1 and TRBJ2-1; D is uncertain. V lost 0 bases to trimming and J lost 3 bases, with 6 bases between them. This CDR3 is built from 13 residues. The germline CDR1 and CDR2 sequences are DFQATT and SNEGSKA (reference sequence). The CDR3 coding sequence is TGCAGTGCTAGAGATCGGTACTACAATGAGCAGTTCTTC. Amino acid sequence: CSARDRYYNEQFF.

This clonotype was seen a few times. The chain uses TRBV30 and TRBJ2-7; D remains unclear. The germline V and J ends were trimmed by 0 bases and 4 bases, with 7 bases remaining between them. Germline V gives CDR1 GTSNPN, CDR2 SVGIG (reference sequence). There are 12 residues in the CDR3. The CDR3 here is CAWSVERYEQYF. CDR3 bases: TGTGCCTGGAGTGTAGAGAGATACGAGCAGTACTTC.

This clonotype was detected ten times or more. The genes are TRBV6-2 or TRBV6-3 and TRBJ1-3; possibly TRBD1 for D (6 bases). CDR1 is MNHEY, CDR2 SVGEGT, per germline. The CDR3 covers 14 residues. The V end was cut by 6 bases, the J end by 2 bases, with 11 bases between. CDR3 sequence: CASRLQGAGNTIYF. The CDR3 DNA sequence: TGTGCCAGCAGACTACAGGGCGCTGGAAACACCATATATTTT.

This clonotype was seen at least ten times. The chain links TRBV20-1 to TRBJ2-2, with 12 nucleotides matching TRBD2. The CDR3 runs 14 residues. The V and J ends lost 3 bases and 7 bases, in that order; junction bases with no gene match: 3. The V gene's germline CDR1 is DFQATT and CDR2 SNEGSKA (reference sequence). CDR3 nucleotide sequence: TGCAGTGCTAGGACTAGCGGGGGAATCGGGGAGCTGTTTTTT. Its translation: CSARTSGGIGELFF.

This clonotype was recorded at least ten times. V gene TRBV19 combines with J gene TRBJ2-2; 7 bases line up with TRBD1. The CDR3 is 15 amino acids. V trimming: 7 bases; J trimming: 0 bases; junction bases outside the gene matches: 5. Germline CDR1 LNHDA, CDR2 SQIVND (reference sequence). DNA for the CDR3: TGTGCCAGTACAGTGGGGACAGCGAACACCGGGGAGCTGTTTTTT. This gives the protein CASTVGTANTGELFF. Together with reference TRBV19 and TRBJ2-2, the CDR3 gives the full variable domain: DGGITQSPKYLFRKEGQNVTLSCEQNLNHDAMYWYRQDPGQGLRLIYYSQIVNDFQKGDIAEGYSVSREKKESFPLTVTSAQKNPTAFYLCASTVGTANTGELFFGEGSRLTVL.

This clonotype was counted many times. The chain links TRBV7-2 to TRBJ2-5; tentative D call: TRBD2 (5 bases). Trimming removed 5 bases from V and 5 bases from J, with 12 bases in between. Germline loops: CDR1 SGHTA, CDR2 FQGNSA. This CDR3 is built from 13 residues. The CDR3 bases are TGTGCCAGCAGCCGACTACCTACGGAGACCCAGTACTTC. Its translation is CASSRLPTETQYF.

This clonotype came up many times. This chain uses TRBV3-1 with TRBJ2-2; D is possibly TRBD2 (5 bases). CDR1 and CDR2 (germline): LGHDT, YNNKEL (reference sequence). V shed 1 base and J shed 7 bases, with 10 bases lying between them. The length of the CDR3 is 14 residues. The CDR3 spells CASSQGGAIGELFF. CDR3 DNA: TGTGCCAGCAGCCAAGGGGGAGCCATCGGGGAGCTGTTTTTT. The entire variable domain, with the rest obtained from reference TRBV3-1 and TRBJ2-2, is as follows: DTAVSQTPKYLVTQMGNDKSIKCEQNLGHDTMYWYKQDSKKFLKIMFSYNNKELIINETVPNRFSPKSPDKAHLNLHINSLELGDSAVYFCASSQGGAIGELFFGEGSRLTVL.

Here the CDR3 DNA reads TGTGCCAGCAGCTTTACATACCACCTCACAGATACGCAGTATTTT. This translates into CASSFTYHLTDTQYF. This rearrangement joins TRBV7-9 to TRBJ2-3; no clear D gene. CDR1 is SEHNR and CDR2 is FQNEAQ in the germline V gene (reference sequence). The V and J ends lost 3 bases and 2 bases respectively, with 12 bases between them. The CDR3 sequence is 15 residues long. The whole variable domain, filled in from reference TRBV7-9 and TRBJ2-3, reads DTGVSQNPRHKITKRGQNVTFRCDPISEHNRLYWYRQTLGQGPEFLTYFQNEAQLEKSRLLSDRFSAERPKGSFSTLEIQRTEQGDSAMYLCASSFTYHLTDTQYFGPGTRLTVL.

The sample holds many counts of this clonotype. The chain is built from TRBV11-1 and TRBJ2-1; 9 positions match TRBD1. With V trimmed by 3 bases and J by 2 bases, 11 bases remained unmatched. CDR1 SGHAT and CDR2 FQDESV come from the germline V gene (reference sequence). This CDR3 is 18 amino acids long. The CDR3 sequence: CASSLVTGGGLPYNEQFF. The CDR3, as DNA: TGTGCCAGCAGCTTGGTAACAGGGGGCGGGTTACCCTACAATGAGCAGTTCTTC.

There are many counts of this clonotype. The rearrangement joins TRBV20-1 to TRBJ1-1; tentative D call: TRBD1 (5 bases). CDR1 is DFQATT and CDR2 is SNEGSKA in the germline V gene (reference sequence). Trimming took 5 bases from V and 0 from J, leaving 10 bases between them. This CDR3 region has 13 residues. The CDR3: CSAHRNMNTEAFF. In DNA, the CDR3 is TGCAGTGCTCACAGGAACATGAACACTGAAGCTTTCTTT.

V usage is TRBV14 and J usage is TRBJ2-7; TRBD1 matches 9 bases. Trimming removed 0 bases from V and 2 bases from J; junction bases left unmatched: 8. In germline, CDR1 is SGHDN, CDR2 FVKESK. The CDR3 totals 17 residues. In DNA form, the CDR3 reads TGTGCCAGCAGCCAAGATCCATCCAGGACAGGGGCCTACGAGCAGTACTTC. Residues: CASSQDPSRTGAYEQYF.